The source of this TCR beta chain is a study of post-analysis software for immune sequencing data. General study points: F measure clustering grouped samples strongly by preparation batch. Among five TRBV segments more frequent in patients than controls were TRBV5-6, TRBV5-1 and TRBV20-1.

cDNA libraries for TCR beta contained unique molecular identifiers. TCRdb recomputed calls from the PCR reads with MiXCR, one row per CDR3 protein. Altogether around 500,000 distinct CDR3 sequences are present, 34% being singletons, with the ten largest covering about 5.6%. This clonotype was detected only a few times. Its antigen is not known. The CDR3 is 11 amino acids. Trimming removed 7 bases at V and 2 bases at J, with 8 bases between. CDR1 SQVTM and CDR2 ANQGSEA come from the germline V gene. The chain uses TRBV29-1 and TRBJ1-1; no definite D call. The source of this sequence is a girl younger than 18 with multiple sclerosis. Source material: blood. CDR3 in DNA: TGCAGCGGCCTGATCAACACTGAAGCTTTCTTT. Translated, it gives CSGLINTEAFF.